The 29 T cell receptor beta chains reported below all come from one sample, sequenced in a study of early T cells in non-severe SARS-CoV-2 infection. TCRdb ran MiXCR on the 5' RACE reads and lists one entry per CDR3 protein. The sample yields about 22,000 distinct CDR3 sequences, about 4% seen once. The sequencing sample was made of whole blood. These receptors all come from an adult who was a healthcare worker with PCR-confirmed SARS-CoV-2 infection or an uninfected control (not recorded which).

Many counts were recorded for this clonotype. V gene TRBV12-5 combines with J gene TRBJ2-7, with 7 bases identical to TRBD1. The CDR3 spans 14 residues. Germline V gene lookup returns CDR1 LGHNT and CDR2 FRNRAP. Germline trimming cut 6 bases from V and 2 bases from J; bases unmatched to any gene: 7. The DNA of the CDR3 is TGTGCTAGTGGCCTCGGACAGGTTGCCTACGAGCAGTACTTC. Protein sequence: CASGLGQVAYEQYF.

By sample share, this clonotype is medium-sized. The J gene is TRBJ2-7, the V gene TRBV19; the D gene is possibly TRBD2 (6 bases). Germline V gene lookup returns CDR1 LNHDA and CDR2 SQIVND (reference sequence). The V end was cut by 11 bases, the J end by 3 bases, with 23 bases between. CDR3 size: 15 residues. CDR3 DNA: TGTGCCTCGCGCTCCCAGGGACTGGAGAGCTACGAGCAGTACTTC. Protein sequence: CASRSQGLESYEQYF.

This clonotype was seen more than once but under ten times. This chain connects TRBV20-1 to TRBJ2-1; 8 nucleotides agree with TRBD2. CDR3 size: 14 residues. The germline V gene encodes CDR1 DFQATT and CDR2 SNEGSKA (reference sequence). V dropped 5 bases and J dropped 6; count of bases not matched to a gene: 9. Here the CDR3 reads CSAPGTRSSNEQFF. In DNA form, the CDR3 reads TGCAGTGCTCCCGGGACTAGGTCTTCCAATGAGCAGTTCTTC.

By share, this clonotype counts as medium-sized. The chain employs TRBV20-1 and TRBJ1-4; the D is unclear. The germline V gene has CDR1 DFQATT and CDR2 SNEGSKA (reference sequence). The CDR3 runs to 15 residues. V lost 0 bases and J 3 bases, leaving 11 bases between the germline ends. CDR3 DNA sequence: TGCAGTGCTAGAGACCTGTTTGGAGCTAATGAAAAACTGTTTTTT. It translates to CSARDLFGANEKLFF.

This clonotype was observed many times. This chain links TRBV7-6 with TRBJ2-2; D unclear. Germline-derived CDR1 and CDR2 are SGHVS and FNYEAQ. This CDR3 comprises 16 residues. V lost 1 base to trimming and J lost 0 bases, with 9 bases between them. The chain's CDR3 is CASSLELPANTGELFF. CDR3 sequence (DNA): TGTGCCAGCAGCTTAGAACTACCAGCGAACACCGGGGAGCTGTTTTTT.

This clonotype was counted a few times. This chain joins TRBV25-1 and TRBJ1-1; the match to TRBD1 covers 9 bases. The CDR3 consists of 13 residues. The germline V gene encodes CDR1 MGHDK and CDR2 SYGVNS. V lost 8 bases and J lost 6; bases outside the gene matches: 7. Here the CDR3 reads CASEDRGIAEAFF. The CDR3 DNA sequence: TGTGCCAGCGAGGACAGGGGTATCGCTGAAGCTTTCTTT. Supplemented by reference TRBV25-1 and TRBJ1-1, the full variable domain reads EADIYQTPRYLVIGTGKKITLECSQTMGHDKMYWYQQDPGMELHLIHYSYGVNSTEKGDLSSESTVSRIRTEHFPLTLESARPSHTSQYLCASEDRGIAEAFFGQGTRLTVV.

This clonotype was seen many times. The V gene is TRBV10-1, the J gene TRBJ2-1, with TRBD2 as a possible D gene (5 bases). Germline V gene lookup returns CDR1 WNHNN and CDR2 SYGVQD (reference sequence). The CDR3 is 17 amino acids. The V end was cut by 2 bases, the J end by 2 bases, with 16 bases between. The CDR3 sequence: CASSERLGLSAYNEQFF. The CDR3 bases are TGCGCCAGCAGTGAGCGTCTCGGACTCTCGGCCTACAATGAGCAGTTCTTC.

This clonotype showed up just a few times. CDR3 sequence: CASSLKRRENQPQHF. CDR3 DNA sequence: TGTGCCAGCAGTTTAAAAAGGCGGGAGAATCAGCCCCAGCATTTT. The rearrangement uses TRBV12-3 or TRBV12-4 and TRBJ1-5; no definite D call. The length of the CDR3 is 15 residues. The V end lost 2 bases, the J end lost 4 bases, and 12 bases lay between the germline ends.

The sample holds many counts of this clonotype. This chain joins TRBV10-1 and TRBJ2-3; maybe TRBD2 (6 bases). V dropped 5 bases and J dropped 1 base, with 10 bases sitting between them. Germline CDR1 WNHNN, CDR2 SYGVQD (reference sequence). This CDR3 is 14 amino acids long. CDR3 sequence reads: CASSWRDGTDTQYF. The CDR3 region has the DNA TGCGCCAGCAGTTGGAGGGACGGCACAGATACGCAGTATTTT.

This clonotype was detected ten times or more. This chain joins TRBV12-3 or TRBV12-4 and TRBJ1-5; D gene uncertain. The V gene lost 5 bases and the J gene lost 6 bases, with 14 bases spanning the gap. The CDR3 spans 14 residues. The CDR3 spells CASSIASPGQPQHF. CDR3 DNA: TGTGCCAGCAGTATCGCTAGTCCGGGTCAGCCCCAGCATTTT.

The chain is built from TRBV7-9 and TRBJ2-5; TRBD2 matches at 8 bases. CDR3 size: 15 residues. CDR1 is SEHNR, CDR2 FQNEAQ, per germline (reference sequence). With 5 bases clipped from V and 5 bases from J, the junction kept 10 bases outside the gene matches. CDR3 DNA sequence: TGTGCCAGCAGCCCTCGGGGGGGCCGAGGGGAGACCCAGTACTTC. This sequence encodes CASSPRGGRGETQYF.

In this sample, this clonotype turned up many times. CDR3 nucleotides: TGCAGTGCTAGAGACAGGGTAGGAGAGACCCAGTACTTC. This sequence encodes CSARDRVGETQYF. The J gene is TRBJ2-5, the V gene TRBV20-1, with D possibly matching TRBD1 (5 bases). Trimming shortened V by 0 bases and J by 4 bases, and 9 bases separated the two germline ends. Germline V lookup: CDR1 DFQATT, CDR2 SNEGSKA (reference sequence). The CDR3 is 13 residues long.

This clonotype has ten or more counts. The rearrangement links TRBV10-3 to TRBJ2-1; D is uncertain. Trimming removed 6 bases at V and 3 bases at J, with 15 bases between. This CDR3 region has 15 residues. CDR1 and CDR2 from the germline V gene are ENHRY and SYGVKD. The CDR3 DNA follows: TGTGCCATCAGGTCTGGGGAACGAATCTACAATGAGCAGTTCTTC. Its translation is CAIRSGERIYNEQFF.

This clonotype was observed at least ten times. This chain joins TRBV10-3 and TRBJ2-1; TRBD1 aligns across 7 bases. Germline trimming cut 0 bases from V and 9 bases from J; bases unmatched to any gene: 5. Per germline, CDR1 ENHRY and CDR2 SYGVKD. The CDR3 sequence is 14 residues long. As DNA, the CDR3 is TGTGCCATCAGTGAGTCGGACAGGTGGAGTGAGCAGTTCTTC. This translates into CAISESDRWSEQFF.

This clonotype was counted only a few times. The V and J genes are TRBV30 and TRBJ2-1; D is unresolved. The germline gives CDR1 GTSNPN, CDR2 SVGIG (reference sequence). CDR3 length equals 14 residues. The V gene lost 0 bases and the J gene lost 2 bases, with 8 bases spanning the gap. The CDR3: CAWSVPQTYNEQFF. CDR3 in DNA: TGTGCCTGGAGTGTACCACAGACCTACAATGAGCAGTTCTTC.

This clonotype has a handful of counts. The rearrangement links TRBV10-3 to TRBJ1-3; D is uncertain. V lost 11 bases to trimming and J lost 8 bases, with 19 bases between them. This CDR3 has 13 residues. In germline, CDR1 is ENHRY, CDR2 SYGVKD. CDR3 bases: TGTGCCGCCAGCTCCTCAGGATTGGACACCATATATTTT. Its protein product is CAASSSGLDTIYF.

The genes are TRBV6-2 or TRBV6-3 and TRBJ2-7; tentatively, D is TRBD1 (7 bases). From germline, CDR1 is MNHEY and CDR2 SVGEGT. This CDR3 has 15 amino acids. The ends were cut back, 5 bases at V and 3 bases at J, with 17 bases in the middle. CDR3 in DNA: TGTGCCAGCAGTCAGATCGGGGGACAGCACTACGAGCAGTACTTC. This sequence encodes CASSQIGGQHYEQYF.

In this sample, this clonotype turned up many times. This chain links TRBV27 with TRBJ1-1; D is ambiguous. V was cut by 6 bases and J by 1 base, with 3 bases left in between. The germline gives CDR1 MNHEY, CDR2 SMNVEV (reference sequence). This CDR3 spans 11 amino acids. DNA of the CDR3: TGTGCCAGCAGCCGGAACACTGAAGCTTTCTTT. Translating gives CASSRNTEAFF.

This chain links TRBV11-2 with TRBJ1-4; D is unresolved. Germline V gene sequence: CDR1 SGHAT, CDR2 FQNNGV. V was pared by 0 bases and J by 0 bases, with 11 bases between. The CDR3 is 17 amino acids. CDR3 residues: CASSLEPIETTNEKLFF. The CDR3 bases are TGTGCCAGCAGCTTAGAACCAATCGAGACAACTAATGAAAAACTGTTTTTT.

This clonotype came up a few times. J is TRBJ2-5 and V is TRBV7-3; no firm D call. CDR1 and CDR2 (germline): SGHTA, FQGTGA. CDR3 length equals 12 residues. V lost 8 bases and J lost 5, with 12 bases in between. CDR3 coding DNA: TGTGCCAGCGGTCAGGCCCGGGAGACCCAGTACTTC. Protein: CASGQARETQYF.

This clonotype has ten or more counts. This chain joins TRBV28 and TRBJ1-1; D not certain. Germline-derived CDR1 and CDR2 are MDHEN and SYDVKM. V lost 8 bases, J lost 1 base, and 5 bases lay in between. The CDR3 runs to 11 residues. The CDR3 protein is CASVENTEAFF. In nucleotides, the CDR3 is TGTGCCAGCGTGGAGAACACTGAAGCTTTCTTT.

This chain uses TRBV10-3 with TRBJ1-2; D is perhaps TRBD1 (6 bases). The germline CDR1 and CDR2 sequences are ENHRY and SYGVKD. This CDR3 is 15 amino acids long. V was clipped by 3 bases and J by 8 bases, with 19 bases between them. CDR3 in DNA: TGTGCCATCAGTGAAGACAGGAGTTCGCTCCGGGGCTACACCTTC. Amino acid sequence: CAISEDRSSLRGYTF.

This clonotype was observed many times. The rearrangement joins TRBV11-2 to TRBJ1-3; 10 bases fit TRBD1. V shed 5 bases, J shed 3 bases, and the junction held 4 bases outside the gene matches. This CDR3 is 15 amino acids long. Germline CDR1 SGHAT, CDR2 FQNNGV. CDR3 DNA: TGTGCCAGCAGCCCGACAGGGGGCTTTGGAAACACCATATATTTT. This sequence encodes CASSPTGGFGNTIYF.

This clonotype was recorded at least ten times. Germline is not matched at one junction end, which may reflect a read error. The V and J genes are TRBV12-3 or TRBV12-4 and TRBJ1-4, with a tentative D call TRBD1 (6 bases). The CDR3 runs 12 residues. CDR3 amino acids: CASSSGTLSYVF. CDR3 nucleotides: TGTGCCAGCAGTTCTGGGACACTCTCTTACGTTTTT.

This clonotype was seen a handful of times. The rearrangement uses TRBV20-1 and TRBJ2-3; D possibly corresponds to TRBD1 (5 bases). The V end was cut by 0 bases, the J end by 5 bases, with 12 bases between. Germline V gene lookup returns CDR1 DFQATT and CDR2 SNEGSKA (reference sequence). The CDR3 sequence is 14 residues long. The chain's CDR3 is CSARDLGRQDTQYF. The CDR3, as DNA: TGCAGTGCTAGAGATCTGGGGCGGCAAGATACGCAGTATTTT.

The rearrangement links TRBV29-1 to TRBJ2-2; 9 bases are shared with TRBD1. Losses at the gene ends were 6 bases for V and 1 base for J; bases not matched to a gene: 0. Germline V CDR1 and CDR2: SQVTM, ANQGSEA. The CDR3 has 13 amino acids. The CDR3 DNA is TGCAGCGTGGACAGGGGGAACACCGGGGAGCTGTTTTTT. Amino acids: CSVDRGNTGELFF.

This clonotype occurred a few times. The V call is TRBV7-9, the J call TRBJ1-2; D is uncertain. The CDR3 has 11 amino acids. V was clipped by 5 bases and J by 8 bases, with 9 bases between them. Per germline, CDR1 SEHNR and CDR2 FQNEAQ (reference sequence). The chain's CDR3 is CASSIISGYTF. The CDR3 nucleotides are TGTGCCAGCAGCATTATCAGCGGCTACACCTTC. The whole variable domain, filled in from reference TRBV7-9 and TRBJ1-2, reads DTGVSQNPRHKITKRGQNVTFRCDPISEHNRLYWYRQTLGQGPEFLTYFQNEAQLEKSRLLSDRFSAERPKGSFSTLEIQRTEQGDSAMYLCASSIISGYTFGSGTRLTVV.

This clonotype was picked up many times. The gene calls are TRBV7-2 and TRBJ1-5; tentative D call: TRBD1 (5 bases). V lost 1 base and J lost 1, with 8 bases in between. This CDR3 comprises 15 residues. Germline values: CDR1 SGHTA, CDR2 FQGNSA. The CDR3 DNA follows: TGTGCCAGCAGCTTAGTCGGGACGAGCAATCAGCCCCAGCATTTT. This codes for CASSLVGTSNQPQHF.

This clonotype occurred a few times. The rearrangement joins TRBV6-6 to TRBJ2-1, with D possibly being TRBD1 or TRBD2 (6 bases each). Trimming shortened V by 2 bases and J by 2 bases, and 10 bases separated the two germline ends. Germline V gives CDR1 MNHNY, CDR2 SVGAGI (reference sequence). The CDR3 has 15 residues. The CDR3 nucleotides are TGTGCCAGCAGTTACACCGGGGGCGCCTACAATGAGCAGTTCTTC. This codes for CASSYTGGAYNEQFF.